This T cell receptor beta chain was identified during a study of blood T cell repertoires in COVID-19. Whole-study context: The analysed material was cDNA or gDNA that came from T cells, B-cell-depleted T cells, or PBMCs.

Only in-frame clones appear in the TCRdb table, and some are missing; sequencing was by immunoSEQ multiplex PCR. The sample contains under 90,000 clones, approximately 90% of which appear only once. Trimming cost V 4 bases and J 0 bases, with 7 bases left between them. The germline gives CDR1 WNHNN, CDR2 SYGVQD (reference sequence). The CDR3 spans 14 residues. The sequenced material came from peripheral blood. The gene calls are TRBV10-1 and TRBJ1-5, with a possible D match to TRBD1 (5 bases). The TCR sequence derives from a man in his sixties with acute or convalescent COVID-19. The DNA of the CDR3 is TGCGCCAGCAGTGCCGGACATAGCAATCAGCCCCAGCATTTT. Amino acids: CASSAGHSNQPQHF.